This T cell receptor beta chain came from a study of blood T cells in healthy people across ages. Trimming took off 5 bases at V and 1 base at J, with 10 bases between the two ends. This CDR3 contains 14 residues. In germline, CDR1 is MRHNA, CDR2 SNTAGT. For the second PCR, which ran for roughly 6 to 12 cycles, a sample-barcoded 5' primer and a J-beta primer mix were used. TCRdb passed the 5' RACE reads through MiXCR, listing each CDR3 protein once. Seen here are approximately 800,000 distinct CDR3 sequences, around 68% observed once, and the top ten hold about a quarter. The specimen sequenced was blood. The sequence was collected from a man aged 25 to 45 in good health. The chain combines TRBV6-4 with TRBJ2-3; D unresolved. CDR3: CASSNRPGTDTQYF. Here the CDR3 DNA reads TGTGCCAGCAGTAACCGGCCTGGCACAGATACGCAGTATTTT.